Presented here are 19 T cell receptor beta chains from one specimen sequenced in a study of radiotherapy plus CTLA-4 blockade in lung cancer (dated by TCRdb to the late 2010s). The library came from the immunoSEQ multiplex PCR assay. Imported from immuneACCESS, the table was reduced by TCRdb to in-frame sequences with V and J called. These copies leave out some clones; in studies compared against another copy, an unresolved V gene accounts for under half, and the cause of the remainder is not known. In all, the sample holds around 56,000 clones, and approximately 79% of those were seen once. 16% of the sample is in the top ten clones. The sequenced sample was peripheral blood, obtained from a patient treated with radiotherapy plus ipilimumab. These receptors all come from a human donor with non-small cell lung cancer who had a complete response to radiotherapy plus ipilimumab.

In DNA form, the CDR3 reads TGCAGCGTTGAGGAGGAAGGTCAGCCCCAGCATTTT. Encoded protein: CSVEEEGQPQHF. This chain uses TRBV29-1 with TRBJ1-5; D is unresolved. Germline V gene data show CDR1 as SQVTM and CDR2 as ANQGSEA. The V and J ends lost 3 bases and 6 bases respectively, with 9 bases between them. The CDR3 has 12 amino acids. Complete variable domain (other parts from reference TRBV29-1 and TRBJ1-5): SAVISQKPSRDICQRGTSLTIQCQVDSQVTMMFWYRQQPGQSLTLIATANQGSEATYESGFVIDKFPISRPNLTFSTLTVSNMSPEDSSIYLCSVEEEGQPQHFGDGTRLSIL.

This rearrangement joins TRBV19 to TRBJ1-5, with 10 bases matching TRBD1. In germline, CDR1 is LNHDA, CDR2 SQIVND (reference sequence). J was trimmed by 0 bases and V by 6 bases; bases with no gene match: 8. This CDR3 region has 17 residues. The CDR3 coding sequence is TGTGCCAGTAGGCGGGACAGGGGAGGGGATAGCAATCAGCCCCAGCATTTT. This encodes CASRRDRGGDSNQPQHF.

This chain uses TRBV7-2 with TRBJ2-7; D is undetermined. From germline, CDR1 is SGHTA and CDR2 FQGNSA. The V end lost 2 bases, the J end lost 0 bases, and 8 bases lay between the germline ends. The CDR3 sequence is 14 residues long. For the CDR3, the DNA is TGTGCCAGCAGCTTAACACGGAGCTCCTACGAGCAGTACGTC. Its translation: CASSLTRSSYEQYV.

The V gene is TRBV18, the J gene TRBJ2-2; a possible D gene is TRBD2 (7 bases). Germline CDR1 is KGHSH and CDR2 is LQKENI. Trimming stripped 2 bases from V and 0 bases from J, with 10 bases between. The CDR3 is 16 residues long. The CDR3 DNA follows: TGTGCCAGCTCACCAGGGCGGGGGCCGAACACCGGGGAGCTGTTTTTT. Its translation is CASSPGRGPNTGELFF.

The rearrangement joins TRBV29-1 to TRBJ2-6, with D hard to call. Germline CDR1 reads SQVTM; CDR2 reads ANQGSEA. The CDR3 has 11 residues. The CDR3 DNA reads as TGCAACGTGTTCGTCCCCAACGTCCTGACTTTC. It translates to CNVFVPNVLTF. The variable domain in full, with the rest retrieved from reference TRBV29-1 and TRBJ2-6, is SAVISQKPSRDICQRGTSLTIQCQVDSQVTMMFWYRQQPGQSLTLIATANQGSEATYESGFVIDKFPISRPNLTFSTLTVSNMSPEDSSIYLCNVFVPNVLTFGAGSRLTVL.

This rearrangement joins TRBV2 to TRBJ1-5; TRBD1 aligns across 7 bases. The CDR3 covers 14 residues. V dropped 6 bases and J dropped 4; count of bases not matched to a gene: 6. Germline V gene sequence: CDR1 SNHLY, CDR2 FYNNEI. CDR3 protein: CASSIGTENQPQHF. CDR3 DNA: TGTGCCAGCAGCATAGGGACAGAGAATCAGCCCCAGCATTTT.

Here the CDR3 reads CASSQLQGANYGYTF. The CDR3 DNA is TGTGCCAGCAGCCAACTGCAGGGGGCGAACTATGGCTACACCTTC. This chain links TRBV16 with TRBJ1-2, with 8 bases fitting TRBD1. Per the germline V gene, CDR1 is KGHSY and CDR2 is FQNENV. This CDR3 is 15 amino acids long. After removal of 2 bases from V and 2 bases from J, the junction contained 4 bases not matched to a gene.

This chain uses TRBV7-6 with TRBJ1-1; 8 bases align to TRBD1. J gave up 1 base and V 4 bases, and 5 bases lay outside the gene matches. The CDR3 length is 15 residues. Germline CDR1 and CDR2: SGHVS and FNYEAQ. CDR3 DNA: TGTGCCAGCAGCTCCCGGACAGGGCGGAACACTGAAGCTTTCTTT. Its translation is CASSSRTGRNTEAFF. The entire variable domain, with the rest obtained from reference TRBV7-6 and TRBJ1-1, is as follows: GAGVSQSPRYKVTKRGQDVALRCDPISGHVSLYWYRQALGQGPEFLTYFNYEAQQDKSGLPNDRFSAERPEGSISTLTIQRTEQRDSAMYRCASSSRTGRNTEAFFGQGTRLTVV.

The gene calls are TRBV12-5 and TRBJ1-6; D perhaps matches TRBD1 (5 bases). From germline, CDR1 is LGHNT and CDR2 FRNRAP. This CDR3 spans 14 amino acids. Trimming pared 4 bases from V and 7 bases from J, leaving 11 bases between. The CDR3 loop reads CASGYAGGNSPLHF. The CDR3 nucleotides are TGTGCTAGTGGTTACGCGGGGGGGAATTCACCCCTCCACTTT.

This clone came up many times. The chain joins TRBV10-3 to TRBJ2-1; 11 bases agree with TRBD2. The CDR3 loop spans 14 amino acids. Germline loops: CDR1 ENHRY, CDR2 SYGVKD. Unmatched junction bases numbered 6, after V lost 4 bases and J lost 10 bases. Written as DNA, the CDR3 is TGTGCCATCAGTGTTACTAGCGGGGGAGGCGAGCAGTTCTTC. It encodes CAISVTSGGGEQFF.

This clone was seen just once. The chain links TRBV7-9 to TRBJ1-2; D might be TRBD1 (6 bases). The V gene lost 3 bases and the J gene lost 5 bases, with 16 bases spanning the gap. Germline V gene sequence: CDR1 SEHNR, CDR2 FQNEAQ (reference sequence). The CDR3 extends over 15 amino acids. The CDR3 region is CASSLDESRGYGYTF. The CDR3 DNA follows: TGTGCCAGCAGCTTGGACGAGTCCAGGGGATATGGCTACACCTTC.

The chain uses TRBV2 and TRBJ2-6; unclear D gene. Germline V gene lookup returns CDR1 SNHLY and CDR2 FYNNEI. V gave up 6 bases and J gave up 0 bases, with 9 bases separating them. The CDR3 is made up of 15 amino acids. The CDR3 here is CASSAGNSGANVLTF. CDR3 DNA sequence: TGTGCCAGCAGCGCAGGTAACTCTGGGGCCAACGTCCTGACTTTC.

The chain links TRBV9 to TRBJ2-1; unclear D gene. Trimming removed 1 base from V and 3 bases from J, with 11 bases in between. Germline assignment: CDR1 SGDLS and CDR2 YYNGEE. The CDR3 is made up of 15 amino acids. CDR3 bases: TGTGCCAGCAGCGTAAGTAGCCTTAGCTACAATGAGCAGTTCTTC. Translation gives CASSVSSLSYNEQFF.

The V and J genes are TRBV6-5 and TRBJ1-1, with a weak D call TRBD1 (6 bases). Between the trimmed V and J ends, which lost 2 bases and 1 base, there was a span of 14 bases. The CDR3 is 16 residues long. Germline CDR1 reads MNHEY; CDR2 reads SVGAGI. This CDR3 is CASSYPGRGKNTEAFF. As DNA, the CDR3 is TGTGCCAGCAGTTACCCCGGTAGGGGGAAGAACACTGAAGCTTTCTTT.

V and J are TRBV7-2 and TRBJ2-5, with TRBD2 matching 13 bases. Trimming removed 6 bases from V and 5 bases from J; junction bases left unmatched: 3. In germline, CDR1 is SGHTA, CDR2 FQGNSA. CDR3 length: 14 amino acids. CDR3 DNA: TGTGCCAGCAGATCGGGACTAGCGGGGGAGACCCAGTACTTC. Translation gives CASRSGLAGETQYF. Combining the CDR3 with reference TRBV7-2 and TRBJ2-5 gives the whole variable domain GAGVSQSPSNKVTEKGKDVELRCDPISGHTALYWYRQSLGQGLEFLIYFQGNSAPDKSGLPSDRFSAERTGGSVSTLTIQRTQQEDSAVYLCASRSGLAGETQYFGPGTRLLVL.

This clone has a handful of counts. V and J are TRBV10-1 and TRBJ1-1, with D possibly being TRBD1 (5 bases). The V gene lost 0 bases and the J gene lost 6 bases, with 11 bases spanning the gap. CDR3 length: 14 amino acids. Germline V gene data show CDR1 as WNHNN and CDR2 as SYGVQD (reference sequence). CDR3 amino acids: CASSESGREPEAFF. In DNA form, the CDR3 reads TGCGCCAGCAGTGAGTCTGGCAGGGAACCTGAAGCTTTCTTT.

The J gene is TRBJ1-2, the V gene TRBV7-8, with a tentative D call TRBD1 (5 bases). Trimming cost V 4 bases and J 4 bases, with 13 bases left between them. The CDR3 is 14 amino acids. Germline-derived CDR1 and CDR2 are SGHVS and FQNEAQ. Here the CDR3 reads CASSYYGGTYGYTF. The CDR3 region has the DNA TGTGCCAGCAGCTATTACGGGGGAACCTATGGCTACACCTTC.

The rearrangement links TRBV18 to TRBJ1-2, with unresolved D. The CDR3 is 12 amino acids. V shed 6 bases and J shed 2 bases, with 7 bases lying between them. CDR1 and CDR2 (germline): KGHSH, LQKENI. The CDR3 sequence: CASSQENYGYTF. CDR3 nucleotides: TGTGCCAGCTCCCAAGAGAACTATGGCTACACCTTC. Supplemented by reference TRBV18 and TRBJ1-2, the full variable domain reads NAGVMQNPRHLVRRRGQEARLRCSPMKGHSHVYWYRQLPEEGLKFMVYLQKENIIDESGMPKERFSAEFPKEGPSILRIQQVVRGDSAAYFCASSQENYGYTFGSGTRLTVV.

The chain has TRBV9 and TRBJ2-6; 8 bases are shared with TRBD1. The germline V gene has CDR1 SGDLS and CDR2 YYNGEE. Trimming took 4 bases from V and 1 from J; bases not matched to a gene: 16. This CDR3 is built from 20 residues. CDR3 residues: CASSPTVGTGLGSGANVLTF. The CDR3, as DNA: TGTGCCAGCAGCCCAACCGTCGGGACAGGTCTAGGGTCTGGGGCCAACGTCCTGACTTTC.